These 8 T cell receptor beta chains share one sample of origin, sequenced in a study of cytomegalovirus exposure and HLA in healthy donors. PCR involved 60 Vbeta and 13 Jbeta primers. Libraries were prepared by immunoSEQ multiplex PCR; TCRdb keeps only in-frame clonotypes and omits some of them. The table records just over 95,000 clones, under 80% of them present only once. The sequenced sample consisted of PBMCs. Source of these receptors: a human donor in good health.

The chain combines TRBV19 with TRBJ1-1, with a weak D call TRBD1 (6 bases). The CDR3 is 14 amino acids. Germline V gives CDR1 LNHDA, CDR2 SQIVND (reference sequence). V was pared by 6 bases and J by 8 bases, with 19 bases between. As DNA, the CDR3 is TGTGCCAGTAGCAGTTTGGACAGCCTTAGCGAAGCTTTCTTT. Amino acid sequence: CASSSLDSLSEAFF.

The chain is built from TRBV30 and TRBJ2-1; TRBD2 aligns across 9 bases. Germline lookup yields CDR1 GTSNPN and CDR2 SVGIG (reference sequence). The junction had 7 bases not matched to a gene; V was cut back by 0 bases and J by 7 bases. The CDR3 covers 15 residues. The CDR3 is CAWSVLGLARNEQFF. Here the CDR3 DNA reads TGTGCCTGGAGTGTACTTGGACTAGCGAGGAATGAGCAGTTCTTC.

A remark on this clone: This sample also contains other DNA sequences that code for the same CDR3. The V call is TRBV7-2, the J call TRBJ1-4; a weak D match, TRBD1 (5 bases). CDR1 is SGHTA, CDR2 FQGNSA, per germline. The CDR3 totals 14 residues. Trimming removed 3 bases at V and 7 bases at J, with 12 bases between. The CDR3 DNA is TGTGCCAGCAGCTTCGAATCTCAGGGTGAAAAACTGTTTTTT. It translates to CASSFESQGEKLFF.

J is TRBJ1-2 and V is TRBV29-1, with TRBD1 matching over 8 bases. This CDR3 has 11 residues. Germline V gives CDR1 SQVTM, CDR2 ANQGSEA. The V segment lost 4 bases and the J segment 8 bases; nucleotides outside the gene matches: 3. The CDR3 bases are TGCAGCGTTGTCCGGGACAGGGGCTACACCTTC. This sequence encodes CSVVRDRGYTF.

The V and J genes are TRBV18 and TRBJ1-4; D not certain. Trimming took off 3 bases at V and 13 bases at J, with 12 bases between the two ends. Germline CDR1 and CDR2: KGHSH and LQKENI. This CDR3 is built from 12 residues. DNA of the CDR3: TGTGCCAGCTCACCCGAAGAGTCGGGACTGTTTTTT. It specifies CASSPEESGLFF.

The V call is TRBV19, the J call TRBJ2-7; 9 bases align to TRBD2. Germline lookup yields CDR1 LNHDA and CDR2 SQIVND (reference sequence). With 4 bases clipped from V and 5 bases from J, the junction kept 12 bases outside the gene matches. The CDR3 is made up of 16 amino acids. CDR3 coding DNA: TGTGCCAGTAGTACTGTTGCGGGGGGGGGTCTCCACGAGCAGTACTTC. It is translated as CASSTVAGGGLHEQYF.

CDR3: CASSVDPGGYSGELFF. DNA for the CDR3: TGTGCCAGCAGCGTAGACCCAGGGGGGTATTCCGGGGAGCTGTTTTTT. The chain combines TRBV9 with TRBJ2-2; D possibly corresponds to TRBD1 (7 bases). The ends were cut back, 0 bases at V and 6 bases at J, with 15 bases in the middle. The germline V gene encodes CDR1 SGDLS and CDR2 YYNGEE. The CDR3 has 16 amino acids.

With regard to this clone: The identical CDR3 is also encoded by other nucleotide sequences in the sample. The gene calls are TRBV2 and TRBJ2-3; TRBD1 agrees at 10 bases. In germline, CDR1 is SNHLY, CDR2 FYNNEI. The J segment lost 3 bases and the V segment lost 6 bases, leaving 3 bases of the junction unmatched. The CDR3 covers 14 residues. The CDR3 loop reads CASRKGQGTDTQYF. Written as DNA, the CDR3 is TGTGCCAGCAGGAAGGGACAGGGGACAGATACGCAGTATTTT.